The rows below give T cell receptor beta chains drawn from one sample of a study of tumor-infiltrating lymphocytes in primary liver carcinoma. TCRdb processed the multiplex PCR reads anew with MiXCR; each CDR3 protein has one entry. The sample holds 320,000 or so distinct CDR3 sequences, less than 75% seen once. The material sequenced was peripheral blood. These receptors were obtained from a man aged 35-49 years with primary liver carcinoma and hepatitis B virus infection. Each CDR3 is given with its conserved first and last residue. The D gene is left open where the match is weak. Rows may omit the clone size; those that give it use once, few, many or a size class.

>-|TRBV4-1|TRBJ2-1|-
CASRRQDLFGENEQFF
TGCGCCAGCAGGCGACAGGACCTTTTTGGTGAAAATGAGCAGTTCTTC
>few|TRBV5-1|TRBJ1-1|TRBD1
CASSFTGGAGEAFF
TGCGCCAGCAGCTTCACAGGGGGCGCGGGTGAAGCTTTCTTT
>-|TRBV6-2/TRBV6-3|TRBJ1-1|-
CASSQRYRSEAFF
TGTGCCAGCAGTCAGCGGTACCGATCTGAAGCTTTCTTT
>-|TRBV12-3/TRBV12-4|TRBJ2-7|-
CANSFSGGSYEQYF
TGTGCCAACAGTTTTTCGGGCGGGTCCTACGAGCAGTACTTC
>many|TRBV6-2/TRBV6-3|TRBJ1-6|-
CASSFLQGSPLHF
TGTGCCAGCAGTTTCCTTCAGGGTTCACCCCTCCACTTT
>-|TRBV11-2|TRBJ2-1|-
CARGLETGDEQFF
TGTGCCAGGGGCTTAGAAACTGGCGATGAGCAGTTCTTC
>-|TRBV11-2|TRBJ2-7|-
CASSFLLGGYKQYF
TGTGCCAGCAGCTTCCTCCTTGGGGGATACAAGCAGTACTTC
>-|TRBV11-2|TRBJ2-5|TRBD2
CTSSHFRGSGRETQYF
TGTACCAGCAGCCACTTCCGTGGTAGCGGGAGAGAGACCCAGTACTTC
>once|TRBV25-1|TRBJ2-5|-
CASSDATWYQETQYF
TGTGCCAGCAGTGATGCGACTTGGTACCAAGAGACCCAGTACTTC
>-|TRBV6-5|TRBJ1-5|-
CASCRDSVVQPKHF
TGTGCCAGCTGTCGGGACTCGGTTGTTCAGCCCAAGCATTTT
>-|TRBV11-2|TRBJ2-5|-
CASRTPGPRQKTQYF
TGTGCCAGCAGAACTCCGGGACCCAGGCAGAAGACCCAGTACTTC
>-|TRBV28|TRBJ1-5|-
CASSFLRWIGYSKQPQHF
TGTGCCAGCAGTTTTCTGCGGTGGATCGGTTATAGCAAACAGCCCCAGCATTTT
>many|TRBV6-1|TRBJ1-5|-
CASSARINQPQHF
TGTGCCAGCAGTGCCAGGATCAATCAGCCCCAGCATTTT
>-|TRBV7-8|TRBJ2-3|-
CASSPSSDTQYF
TGTGCCAGTAGCCCAAGCTCAGATACGCAGTATTTT
>many|TRBV6-1|TRBJ2-7|-
CASTTSSYEQYF
TGTGCCAGCACCACGAGCTCCTACGAGCAGTACTTC
>few|TRBV7-9|TRBJ1-1|-
CASSLAPSLIGTEAFF
TGTGCCAGCAGCTTAGCTCCATCCTTGATTGGCACTGAAGCTTTCTTT
>-|TRBV30|TRBJ2-3|-
CASKDWGEADTQYF
TGTGCCTCCAAGGACTGGGGTGAGGCAGATACGCAGTATTTT
>-|TRBV6-1|TRBJ1-6|-
CASRATGVCSPLHF
TGTGCCAGCAGAGCGACGGGGGTGTGTTCACCCCTCCACTTT
>few|TRBV10-3|TRBJ2-6|TRBD1
CAISGQGAAGANVLTF
TGTGCCATCAGCGGACAGGGGGCAGCTGGGGCCAACGTCCTGACTTTC
>many|TRBV5-5|TRBJ2-7|TRBD1
CASAGTGFYEQYF
TGTGCCAGCGCGGGGACAGGCTTCTACGAGCAGTACTTC
>once|TRBV5-4|TRBJ2-2|-
CARSLAGTRFTGELFF
TGTGCCCGCAGCTTGGCCGGGACACGATTCACCGGGGAGCTGTTTTTT
>-|TRBV5-3|TRBJ1-5|-
CARSLRGNQPRHF
TGTGCCAGAAGCCTGAGGGGGAATCAGCCCCGGCATTTT
>-|TRBV11-2|TRBJ2-3|TRBD2
CTSSIRLSASGSEDTQYF
TGTACCAGCAGCATTCGCCTGTCGGCTAGCGGGAGTGAAGATACGCAGTATTTT
>-|TRBV19|TRBJ1-5|-
CASSIGFQPQHF
TGTGCCAGTAGTATTGGGTTTCAGCCCCAGCATTTT
>-|TRBV10-3|TRBJ1-2|-
CAISDDGQGEGYTF
TGTGCCATCAGTGATGACGGCCAAGGGGAGGGCTACACCTTC
>many|TRBV29-1|TRBJ2-5|-
CSVEVSRGVGETQYF
TGCAGCGTTGAAGTCTCAAGGGGAGTGGGGGAGACCCAGTACTTC
>-|TRBV30|TRBJ2-3|-
CAWSAGGSTDTQYF
TGTGCCTGGAGTGCGGGGGGCAGCACAGATACGCAGTATTTT
>-|TRBV5-4|TRBJ2-2|TRBD2
CASSPGLARNTGELFF
TGTGCCAGCAGCCCCGGACTAGCGCGGAACACCGGGGAGCTGTTTTTT
>-|TRBV11-2|TRBJ2-3|TRBD2
CASSSASGGADTQYF
TGTGCCAGCAGCTCGGCTAGCGGGGGGGCAGATACGCAGTATTTT
>few|TRBV11-2|TRBJ1-1|-
CASSLVGYEAFF
TGTGCCAGCAGCTTAGTGGGATATGAAGCTTTCTTT
>once|TRBV13|TRBJ1-1|-
CVSSLMENTEAFF
TGTGTCAGCAGCTTAATGGAGAACACTGAAGCTTTCTTT
>few|TRBV10-3|TRBJ2-1|TRBD2
CAIKERESNEQFF
TGTGCCATCAAGGAGCGGGAGTCCAATGAGCAGTTCTTC